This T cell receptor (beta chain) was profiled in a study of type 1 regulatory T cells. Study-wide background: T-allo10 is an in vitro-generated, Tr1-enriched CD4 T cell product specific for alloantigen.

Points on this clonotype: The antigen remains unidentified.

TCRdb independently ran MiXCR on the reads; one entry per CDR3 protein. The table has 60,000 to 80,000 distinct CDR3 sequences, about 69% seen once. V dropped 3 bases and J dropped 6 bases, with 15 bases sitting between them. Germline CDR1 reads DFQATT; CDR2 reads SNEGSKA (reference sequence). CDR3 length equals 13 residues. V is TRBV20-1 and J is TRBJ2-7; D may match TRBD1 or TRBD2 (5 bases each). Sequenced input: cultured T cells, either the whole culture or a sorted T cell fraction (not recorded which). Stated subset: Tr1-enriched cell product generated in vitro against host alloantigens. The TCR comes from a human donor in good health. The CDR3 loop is CSASERGPAEQYF. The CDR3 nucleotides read TGCAGTGCTAGCGAGAGGGGCCCGGCCGAGCAGTACTTC.